This TCR beta chain was captured by sequencing in a study of blood T cell repertoires in COVID-19. Study information: Samples taken during acute and convalescent COVID-19 were collected in the United States, Italy and Spain. T cells, B-cell-depleted T cells, or PBMCs supplied cDNA or gDNA.

In assigning cohorts, the study relied on participant-reported clinical history. The V end was cut by 2 bases, the J end by 9 bases, with 18 bases between. The CDR3 runs 14 residues. Germline CDR1 is SGHDT and CDR2 is YYEEEE. Here immunoSEQ multiplex PCR was the method, and the copy in TCRdb shows in-frame clones only, minus some. The table has some 250,000 clones, around 93% seen once. This rearrangement joins TRBV5-6 to TRBJ2-7, with D tentatively TRBD1 (6 bases). The TCR was taken from a human donor in a cohort exposed to, infected with or recovered from COVID-19 (not recorded which). The donor label of this sample is uncertain. Sequencing was done on a sample of PBMCs or T cells enriched from blood (not recorded which). The CDR3 DNA reads as TGTGCCAGCAGCTTTTCTGGTGTATTGACAGGGCAGTACTTC. The encoded protein is CASSFSGVLTGQYF. Filled out from reference TRBV5-6 and TRBJ2-7, the complete variable domain reads DAGVTQSPTHLIKTRGQQVTLRCSPKSGHDTVSWYQQALGQGPQFIFQYYEEEERQRGNFPDRFSGHQFPNYSSELNVNALLLGDSALYLCASSFSGVLTGQYFGPGTRLTVT.